Listed here is a single TCR beta chain. The antigen is not known. Each CDR3 protein gets one entry after TCRdb re-called the reads with MiXCR. The sample has hundreds of thousands of distinct CDR3 sequences, approximately 42% seen once. The data derive from a study of T cell repertoires in cytomegalovirus infection. About the study: CMV infection and matching HLA type were both indicated by public TCR beta signatures.

This CDR3 is 13 amino acids long. Trimming cost V 2 bases and J 7 bases; bases outside gene matches: 3. Germline CDR1 reads MNHEY; CDR2 reads SVGEGT. Findings of the study overall: The ex vivo response was dominated by HLA-C-restricted CMV-specific TCR beta clonotypes. Cumulative public TCR beta family frequency identified carriers of CMV plus the relevant HLA.

This TCR derives from a human donor in good health (CMV status not recorded). Some clones in this sample may be carry-over from other donors' samples. The sample consisted of cultured PBMCs, taken from culture after CMV antigen stimulation. The chain is built from TRBV6-2 or TRBV6-3 and TRBJ2-3; 7 bases are shared with TRBD1. CDR3 region: CASSYPTGNTQYF. For the CDR3, the DNA is TGTGCCAGCAGTTACCCGACAGGGAATACGCAGTATTTT.